This T cell receptor beta chain was identified during a study of cytomegalovirus exposure and HLA in healthy donors. Primers: 60 Vbeta forward and 13 Jbeta reverse. Clones were sequenced by immunoSEQ multiplex PCR, and TCRdb holds only the in-frame ones, with some missing. This repertoire shows more than 80,000 clones, roughly four fifths found once; its top ten account for roughly 20%. In germline, CDR1 is MNHEY, CDR2 SMNVEV (reference sequence). The CDR3 is made up of 16 amino acids. The J segment lost 2 bases and the V segment lost 5 bases, leaving 6 bases of the junction unmatched. This sequence originates from a woman aged 60 to 75 in good health and CMV-seropositive. The sample taken for sequencing was PBMCs. The chain joins TRBV27 to TRBJ2-7; 13 bases line up with TRBD2. The CDR3 region is CASSPGTSGATYEQYF. CDR3 nucleotide sequence: TGTGCCAGCAGTCCCGGGACTAGCGGGGCGACCTACGAGCAGTACTTC.